Presented here are 24 T cell receptor beta chains from one specimen sequenced in a study of control samples from healthy donors and cancer patients (dated by TCRdb to the early 2020s). Library construction relied on the immunoSEQ multiplex PCR assay. TCRdb provides this immuneACCESS table in a form limited to in-frame rearrangements. Some clones are lacking; in checked studies, under half of them reflect an unresolved V gene, and why the rest are absent is not known. The sample records around 70,000 clones, about 95% of which are singletons. Of the sample, more than 2.5% falls within the top ten clones. Source material: blood. These receptors were collected from a woman aged 25 to 39 in good health.

The V gene is TRBV19, the J gene TRBJ2-5; D remains unclear. The length of the CDR3 is 16 residues. CDR1 is LNHDA, CDR2 SQIVND, per germline (reference sequence). The germline V and J ends were trimmed by 2 bases and 0 bases, with 13 bases remaining between them. CDR3 loop: CASSIYPLGNQETQYF. Here the CDR3 DNA reads TGTGCCAGTAGTATATATCCCCTCGGCAACCAAGAGACCCAGTACTTC. Using reference TRBV19 and TRBJ2-5 for the parts outside the CDR3, the full variable domain is DGGITQSPKYLFRKEGQNVTLSCEQNLNHDAMYWYRQDPGQGLRLIYYSQIVNDFQKGDIAEGYSVSREKKESFPLTVTSAQKNPTAFYLCASSIYPLGNQETQYFGPGTRLLVL.

The chain uses TRBV5-5 and TRBJ1-1; no firm D call. The CDR3 is 13 amino acids. The germline gives CDR1 SGHKS, CDR2 YYEKEE (reference sequence). V lost 4 bases and J lost 2, with 9 bases in between. Here the CDR3 reads CASSAVTNTEAFF. CDR3 bases: TGTGCCAGCAGCGCTGTTACCAACACTGAAGCTTTCTTT. Variable domain in full (rest from reference TRBV5-5 and TRBJ1-1): DAGVTQSPTHLIKTRGQQVTLRCSPISGHKSVSWYQQVLGQGPQFIFQYYEKEERGRGNFPDRFSARQFPNYSSELNVNALLLGDSALYLCASSAVTNTEAFFGQGTRLTVV.

V gene TRBV24-1 combines with J gene TRBJ2-5; 8 nucleotides align to TRBD1. The length of the CDR3 is 15 residues. V lost 1 base to trimming and J lost 4 bases; unmatched junction nucleotides: 4. Per the germline V gene, CDR1 is KGHDR and CDR2 is SFDVKD. CDR3 in amino acids: CATSDFDRGGETQYF. DNA of the CDR3: TGTGCCACCAGTGATTTTGACAGGGGTGGAGAGACCCAGTACTTC.

The rearrangement joins TRBV20-1 to TRBJ1-1, with D possibly TRBD1 on 6 matching bases. Germline V CDR1 and CDR2: DFQATT, SNEGSKA (reference sequence). This CDR3 comprises 10 residues. CDR3 sequence reads: CRTGRTEAFF. As DNA, the CDR3 is TGCAGAACAGGGCGAACTGAAGCTTTCTTT.

The chain couples TRBV15 to TRBJ2-1, with 7 bases fitting TRBD2. The V gene end was trimmed by 0 bases and the J gene end by 2 bases; junction bases not matched to a gene: 13. The germline V gene has CDR1 LNHNV and CDR2 YYDKDF (reference sequence). The CDR3 spans 19 residues. The CDR3 sequence: CATSRDPPGRGFPYNEQFF. The CDR3 nucleotides read TGTGCCACCAGCAGAGATCCCCCGGGGAGGGGTTTCCCCTACAATGAGCAGTTCTTC.

J is TRBJ2-5 and V is TRBV5-4; 12 nucleotides agree with TRBD2. The CDR3 runs to 18 residues. Germline V gene sequence: CDR1 SGHNT, CDR2 YYREEE (reference sequence). The J segment lost 5 bases and the V segment lost 1 base, leaving 12 bases of the junction unmatched. This CDR3 reads CASSLWESSGGARETQYF. Written as DNA, the CDR3 is TGTGCCAGCAGCTTGTGGGAGTCTAGCGGGGGGGCCAGGGAGACCCAGTACTTC. The whole variable domain, remainder taken from reference TRBV5-4 and TRBJ2-5, is ETGVTQSPTHLIKTRGQQVTLRCSSQSGHNTVSWYQQALGQGPQFIFQYYREEENGRGNFPPRFSGLQFPNYSSELNVNALELDDSALYLCASSLWESSGGARETQYFGPGTRLLVL.

The sample holds one count of this clone. This chain uses TRBV21-1 with TRBJ1-5; the D call in the table, TRBD1, was not verified against the DNA. TRBV21-1 is reported as a pseudogene. This CDR3 is built from 17 residues. The CDR3 nucleotides are TGTGCCAGCAGGCCGACAGGGTCCTACTATAGCAATCAGCCCCAGCATTTT. Protein sequence: CASRPTGSYYSNQPQHF.

J is TRBJ2-1 and V is TRBV6-5, with 13 bases identical to TRBD2. This CDR3 contains 15 residues. Germline V CDR1 and CDR2: MNHEY, SVGAGI. Germline trimming cut 6 bases from V and 10 bases from J; bases unmatched to any gene: 9. CDR3 sequence reads: CASSPTSGGAREQFF. CDR3 in DNA: TGTGCCAGCAGCCCCACTAGCGGGGGGGCCAGGGAGCAGTTCTTC.

The rearrangement uses TRBV5-1 and TRBJ1-1; 8 nucleotides align to TRBD1. Germline V gene data show CDR1 as SGHRS and CDR2 as YFSETQ. The CDR3 consists of 15 residues. Trimming cost V 5 bases and J 1 base; bases outside gene matches: 7. For the CDR3, the DNA is TGCGCCAGCAGATCGGGACAGGTGGGGAACACTGAAGCTTTCTTT. Residues: CASRSGQVGNTEAFF. The whole variable domain, filled in from reference TRBV5-1 and TRBJ1-1, reads KAGVTQTPRYLIKTRGQQVTLSCSPISGHRSVSWYQQTPGQGLQFLFEYFSETQRNKGNFPGRFSGRQFSNSRSEMNVSTLELGDSALYLCASRSGQVGNTEAFFGQGTRLTVV.

This chain connects TRBV4-1 to TRBJ2-3; 11 positions agree with TRBD2. CDR1 and CDR2 (germline): MGHRA, YSYEKL. Losses at the gene ends were 2 bases for V and 3 bases for J; bases not matched to a gene: 7. There are 17 residues in the CDR3. The CDR3 DNA reads as TGCGCCAGCAGCCAAACTACTAGCGGGGGAGTGACAGATACGCAGTATTTT. Amino acids: CASSQTTSGGVTDTQYF.

The V and J genes are TRBV6-5 and TRBJ2-2; D unresolved. Germline V gene lookup returns CDR1 MNHEY and CDR2 SVGAGI. The CDR3 consists of 13 residues. Trimming removed 6 bases at V and 4 bases at J, with 9 bases between. The CDR3: CASRPWSTGELFF. CDR3 sequence (DNA): TGTGCCAGCAGACCGTGGAGCACCGGGGAGCTGTTTTTT.

This rearrangement joins TRBV7-9 to TRBJ1-6; tentative D call: TRBD1 (6 bases). Germline V gene sequence: CDR1 SEHNR, CDR2 FQNEAQ (reference sequence). This CDR3 is 17 amino acids long. V was shortened by 4 bases and J by 0 bases, with 13 bases between the two germline ends. CDR3: CASSSLDRSSYNSPLHF. DNA for the CDR3: TGTGCCAGCAGCTCACTGGACAGAAGCTCCTATAATTCACCCCTCCACTTT.

The CDR3 reads CASSLSGGRYNEQFF. CDR3 nucleotide sequence: TGTGCCAGCAGCCTGAGCGGGGGGCGCTACAATGAGCAGTTCTTC. V and J are TRBV7-2 and TRBJ2-1; 9 bases are shared with TRBD2. The germline V gene encodes CDR1 SGHTA and CDR2 FQGNSA. The CDR3 spans 15 residues. With V trimmed by 5 bases and J by 3 bases, 5 bases remained unmatched. The full variable domain, in which reference TRBV7-2 and TRBJ2-1 provide the parts outside the CDR3, is GAGVSQSPSNKVTEKGKDVELRCDPISGHTALYWYRQSLGQGLEFLIYFQGNSAPDKSGLPSDRFSAERTGGSVSTLTIQRTQQEDSAVYLCASSLSGGRYNEQFFGPGTRLTVL.

This clone was recorded once. The rearrangement links TRBV2 to TRBJ2-3, with 11 bases lining up with TRBD2. V gave up 6 bases and J gave up 2 bases; unmatched junction bases: 7. This CDR3 comprises 16 residues. The germline CDR1 and CDR2 sequences are SNHLY and FYNNEI. CDR3 DNA sequence: TGTGCCAGCAGCGCACTAGCGGGGGCCGTCACAGATACGCAGTATTTT. This codes for CASSALAGAVTDTQYF.

The chain recombines TRBV2 with TRBJ2-1, with D perhaps matching TRBD1 (5 bases). The CDR3 runs 11 residues. The V gene lost 6 bases and the J gene lost 10 bases, with 10 bases spanning the gap. Germline CDR1 reads SNHLY; CDR2 reads FYNNEI. This CDR3 is CASRVDREQFF. The CDR3 region has the DNA TGTGCCAGCAGGGTCGACAGAGAGCAGTTCTTC. The entire variable domain, with the rest obtained from reference TRBV2 and TRBJ2-1, is as follows: EPEVTQTPSHQVTQMGQEVILRCVPISNHLYFYWYRQILGQKVEFLVSFYNNEISEKSEIFDDQFSVERPDGSNFTLKIRSTKLEDSAMYFCASRVDREQFFGPGTRLTVL.

This chain links TRBV9 with TRBJ2-1; TRBD1 is a possible D gene (8 bases). Trimming pared 0 bases from V and 4 bases from J, leaving 14 bases between. This CDR3 is 16 amino acids long. Germline V gene data show CDR1 as SGDLS and CDR2 as YYNGEE. The CDR3 DNA reads as TGTGCCAGCAGCGTAGCTGGACAGGGAGGGTACAATGAGCAGTTCTTC. Its protein is CASSVAGQGGYNEQFF.

The J gene is TRBJ1-4, the V gene TRBV2; D not resolved. Germline CDR1 reads SNHLY; CDR2 reads FYNNEI. Trimming cost V 8 bases and J 5 bases, with 24 bases left between them. The CDR3 is made up of 17 amino acids. CDR3 nucleotide sequence: TGTGCCAGCCGTGGTTTTAGTAGGGCCTATTACAATGAAAAACTGTTTTTT. Translated, it gives CASRGFSRAYYNEKLFF.

The rearrangement joins TRBV10-2 to TRBJ1-5, with a possible D match to TRBD1 (5 bases). CDR1 and CDR2 from the germline V gene are WSHSY and SAAADI. The CDR3 has 14 residues. Trimming stripped 8 bases from V and 0 bases from J, with 11 bases between. CDR3 in amino acids: CASWDDGSNQPQHF. DNA of the CDR3: TGCGCCAGCTGGGACGACGGTAGCAATCAGCCCCAGCATTTT.

The rearrangement links TRBV2 to TRBJ2-1, with TRBD1 matching over 8 bases. The CDR3 runs 12 residues. V dropped 5 bases and J dropped 8; count of bases not matched to a gene: 2. Germline V lookup: CDR1 SNHLY, CDR2 FYNNEI. The DNA of the CDR3 is TGTGCCAGCAGTAGACAGGGGTATGAGCAGTTCTTC. This gives the protein CASSRQGYEQFF.

Written as DNA, the CDR3 is TGTGCCACCAAGAAGCGTGAAGCTTTCTTT. Its protein product is CATKKREAFF. The chain combines TRBV12-3 or TRBV12-4 with TRBJ1-1; D ambiguous. Trimming shortened V by 10 bases and J by 7 bases, and 10 bases separated the two germline ends. This CDR3 has 10 amino acids.

Turning to this clone: One end of the junction is discordant with germline, which a read error may explain. The J gene is TRBJ2-7, the V gene TRBV7-9; possible D gene TRBD1, 5 bases. Per germline, CDR1 SEHNR and CDR2 FQNEAQ (reference sequence). This CDR3 spans 14 amino acids. CDR3 nucleotides: TGTGCCGGCAGCATCACAGGTGGACGCTACGAGCAGTACTTC. The encoded protein is CAGSITGGRYEQYF.

The chain employs TRBV28 and TRBJ2-7; TRBD2 aligns across 8 bases. Germline CDR1 MDHEN, CDR2 SYDVKM. This CDR3 is 18 amino acids long. V lost 3 bases and J lost 4; bases outside the gene matches: 17. The CDR3 nucleotides are TGTGCCAGCAGTTTTGATCCGGTGGGAGCGGGGGCCCTGTACGAGCAGTACTTC. Amino acid sequence: CASSFDPVGAGALYEQYF.

The chain employs TRBV5-1 and TRBJ1-4; TRBD1 matches 7 bases. CDR3 size: 14 residues. J was trimmed by 3 bases and V by 3 bases; bases with no gene match: 2. Germline values: CDR1 SGHRS, CDR2 YFSETQ. The CDR3 DNA sequence: TGCGCCAGCAGCTCAGGGGGGGCTAATGAAAAACTGTTTTTT. Its translation is CASSSGGANEKLFF.

The chain is built from TRBV5-1 and TRBJ1-5; 7 nucleotides line up with TRBD1. The germline V gene encodes CDR1 SGHRS and CDR2 YFSETQ. Trimming at V came to 2 bases and at J to 4 bases, leaving 6 bases not matched to a gene. The CDR3 has 15 residues. The DNA for the CDR3 is TGCGCCAGCAGCTTCGGGACAGAGAAGAATCAGCCCCAGCATTTT. Residues: CASSFGTEKNQPQHF.